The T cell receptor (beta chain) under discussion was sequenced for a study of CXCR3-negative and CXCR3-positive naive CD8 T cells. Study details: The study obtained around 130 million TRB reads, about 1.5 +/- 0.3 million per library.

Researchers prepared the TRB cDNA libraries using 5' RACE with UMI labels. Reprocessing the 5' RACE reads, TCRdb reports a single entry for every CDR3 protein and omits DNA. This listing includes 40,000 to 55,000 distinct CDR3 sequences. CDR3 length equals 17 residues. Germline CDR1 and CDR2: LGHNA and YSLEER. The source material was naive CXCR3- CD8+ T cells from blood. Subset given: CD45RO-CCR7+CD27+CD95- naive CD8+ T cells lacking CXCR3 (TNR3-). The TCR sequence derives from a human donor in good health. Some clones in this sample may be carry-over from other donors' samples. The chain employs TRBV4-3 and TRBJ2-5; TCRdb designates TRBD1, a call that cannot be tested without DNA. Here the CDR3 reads CASSQELAGGDRETQYF.